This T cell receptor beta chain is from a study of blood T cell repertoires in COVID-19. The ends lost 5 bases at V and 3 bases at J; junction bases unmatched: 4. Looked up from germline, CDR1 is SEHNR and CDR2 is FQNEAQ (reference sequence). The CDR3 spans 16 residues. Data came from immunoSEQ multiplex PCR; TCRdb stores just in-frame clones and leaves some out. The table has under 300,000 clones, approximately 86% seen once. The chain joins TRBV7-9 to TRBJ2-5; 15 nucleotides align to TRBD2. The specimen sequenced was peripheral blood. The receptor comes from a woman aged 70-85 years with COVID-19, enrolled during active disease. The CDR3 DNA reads TGTGCCAGCAGCCTGGGGACTAGCGGGGGGAAAGAGACCCAGTACTTC. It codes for CASSLGTSGGKETQYF.